A selection of T cell receptor beta chains follows, all from one sample in a study of vaccination and CD4 T cells after COVID-19. TCRdb used MiXCR to reprocess the PCR reads, holding one entry per CDR3 protein. This sample carries around 14,000 distinct CDR3 sequences, approximately 50% of them seen once, and the ten largest clones take approximately 10%. These TCRs' antigens remain unknown. Input material: CD4+ T cells from blood, cultured in vitro. These receptors were taken from a human donor who had recovered from COVID-19. Both conserved end residues are part of each CDR3. D genes are given only for firm matches. The size of a clone is reported for some rows only, either as once, few or many, or as a class for expanded clones.

CDR3 protein | CDR3 DNA | D gene | V gene | clone size | J gene
CASSFQGLGNQPQHF | TGTGCCAGCAGTTTCCAGGGGCTGGGCAATCAGCCCCAGCATTTT | . | TRBV28 | . | TRBJ1-5
CASTMTSGGFNEQFF | TGTGCCAGCACCATGACTAGCGGGGGGTTCAATGAGCAGTTCTTC | . | TRBV21-1 | . | TRBJ2-1
CASSGLDRQSFKTQYF | TGTGCCAGCAGCGGGCTGGACAGGCAGTCTTTTAAGACCCAGTACTTC | TRBD1 | TRBV7-2 | . | TRBJ2-5
CSARGEDETQYF | TGCAGTGCCAGGGGGGAGGACGAGACCCAGTACTTC | . | TRBV20-1 | . | TRBJ2-5
CASRTLKGAFQPQHF | TGTGCCAGCAGAACCCTGAAGGGGGCATTTCAGCCCCAGCATTTT | TRBD1 | TRBV6-1 | . | TRBJ1-5
CSVSPADRAEGTEAFF | TGCAGTGTCAGCCCCGCGGACAGGGCGGAGGGGACTGAAGCTTTCTTT | TRBD1 | TRBV20-1 | few | TRBJ1-1
CSAAEWGLGSDTQYF | TGCAGTGCTGCCGAGTGGGGACTAGGCTCAGATACGCAGTATTTT | TRBD2 | TRBV20-1 | . | TRBJ2-3
CASSKRAGPYSNQPQHF | TGTGCCAGCAGCAAACGGGCAGGGCCCTATAGCAATCAGCCCCAGCATTTT | . | TRBV7-8 | . | TRBJ1-5
CKLRAGRSTDTQYF | TGCAAATTGAGAGCGGGGCGAAGCACAGATACGCAGTATTTT | TRBD2 | TRBV20-1 | . | TRBJ2-3
CSASLRQGQTDTQYF | TGCAGTGCTAGCCTAAGACAGGGGCAGACAGATACGCAGTATTTT | TRBD1 | TRBV20-1 | . | TRBJ2-3
CASSLEGRGGQPQHF | TGTGCCAGCAGCCTAGAAGGTCGGGGAGGTCAGCCCCAGCATTTT | . | TRBV7-2 | . | TRBJ1-5
CASNPKGSGANVLTF | TGTGCCAGCAACCCAAAAGGATCTGGGGCCAACGTCCTGACTTTC | . | TRBV27 | . | TRBJ2-6
CASRQVGTSYGYTF | TGTGCCAGCAGGCAAGTTGGGACATCTTATGGCTACACCTTC | . | TRBV5-4 | . | TRBJ1-2
CASSLVHRQETQYF | TGTGCCAGCAGCTTAGTTCACCGACAAGAGACCCAGTACTTC | . | TRBV7-2 | once | TRBJ2-5
CSATALNQPQHF | TGCAGTGCTACGGCCCTTAATCAGCCCCAGCATTTT | . | TRBV20-1 | . | TRBJ1-5
CASSQSAGWGDTQYF | TGTGCCAGCAGCCAGTCGGCGGGTTGGGGAGATACGCAGTATTTT | . | TRBV6-4 | few | TRBJ2-3
CAGKAPRDTGELFF | TGTGCCGGGAAAGCCCCCCGAGACACCGGGGAGCTGTTTTTT | . | TRBV6-1 | few | TRBJ2-2
CATSSGGTYVQETQYF | TGTGCCACCAGTTCGGGTGGGACATATGTACAAGAGACCCAGTACTTC | . | TRBV24-1 | . | TRBJ2-5
CAISDRGTGEGYTF | TGTGCCATCAGTGATAGGGGGACAGGAGAGGGCTACACCTTC | TRBD1 | TRBV10-3 | . | TRBJ1-2
CSARSQVGTDTQYF | TGCAGTGCTCGGTCTCAGGTGGGCACAGATACGCAGTATTTT | . | TRBV20-1 | few | TRBJ2-3
CASSLGAGVIHPLHF | TGTGCCAGCAGCTTAGGGGCGGGGGTTATTCACCCCCTCCACTTT | . | TRBV11-2 | . | TRBJ1-6
CASRERSTGELFF | TGCGCCAGCAGAGAAAGGAGCACCGGGGAGCTGTTTTTT | . | TRBV5-1 | . | TRBJ2-2
CASKRTGSITDTQYF | TGTGCCAGCAAAAGGACAGGGTCAATAACAGATACGCAGTATTTT | TRBD1 | TRBV2 | medium-sized | TRBJ2-3
CATHRGRETYNEQFF | TGTGCCACCCACCGCGGGAGGGAAACGTACAATGAGCAGTTCTTC | TRBD2 | TRBV27 | . | TRBJ2-1
CASSPRTGGPGANVLTF | TGTGCCAGCAGCCCCCGGACAGGGGGCCCTGGGGCCAACGTCCTGACTTTC | TRBD1 | TRBV5-4 | . | TRBJ2-6
CATSDLGVAGGRETQYF | TGTGCCACCAGTGATTTGGGGGTAGCGGGAGGTCGGGAGACCCAGTACTTC | TRBD2 | TRBV24-1 | . | TRBJ2-5
CASSSPGTGGDQPQHF | TGTGCCAGCAGTTCTCCCGGGACAGGGGGAGATCAGCCCCAGCATTTT | TRBD1 | TRBV28 | . | TRBJ1-5
CASSLGYRRNTEAFF | TGTGCCAGCAGTTTAGGATACAGGAGGAACACTGAAGCTTTCTTT | . | TRBV6-2/TRBV6-3 | few | TRBJ1-1
CSVDPRSTGELFF | TGCAGCGTTGATCCCCGTTCTACCGGGGAGCTGTTTTTT | . | TRBV29-1 | . | TRBJ2-2
CASSFWPGGDSEAFF | TGTGCCAGCAGCTTCTGGCCAGGGGGTGATAGTGAAGCTTTCTTT | TRBD1 | TRBV11-1 | few | TRBJ1-1
CASSFHYGYTF | TGTGCCAGCAGTTTCCATTATGGCTACACCTTC | . | TRBV12-3/TRBV12-4 | few | TRBJ1-2
CASSFSQGTGNSPLHF | TGTGCCAGCAGTTTCTCACAGGGGACGGGAAATTCACCCCTCCACTTT | TRBD1 | TRBV28 | medium-sized | TRBJ1-6
CASSQQGALEDTEAFF | TGTGCCAGCAGTCAACAGGGGGCCCTCGAGGACACTGAAGCTTTCTTT | TRBD1 | TRBV28 | . | TRBJ1-1
CSALASLQGVRGSYSNQPQHF | TGCAGTGCTCTCGCCTCGTTGCAGGGGGTGAGAGGTTCATATAGCAATCAGCCCCAGCATTTT | TRBD1 | TRBV20-1 | . | TRBJ1-5
CAWSVGYSGANVLTF | TGTGCCTGGAGTGTAGGGTACTCTGGGGCCAACGTCCTGACTTTC | . | TRBV30 | . | TRBJ2-6
CSASRAEGRPQHF | TGCAGTGCTAGTAGGGCAGAGGGTAGGCCCCAGCATTTT | . | TRBV20-1 | few | TRBJ1-5
CASINGGAGETQYF | TGTGCCAGCATCAATGGGGGTGCGGGAGAGACCCAGTACTTC | . | TRBV6-1 | . | TRBJ2-5
CASSLRAGGSSYEQYF | TGTGCCAGCAGCTTAAGAGCGGGGGGAAGCTCCTACGAGCAGTACTTC | TRBD2 | TRBV7-2 | few | TRBJ2-7
CASSLGYSGNTIYF | TGTGCCAGCAGCTTAGGTTACTCTGGAAACACCATATATTTT | . | TRBV7-2 | . | TRBJ1-3
CASSYTPWLAGVEQFF | TGTGCCAGCAGTTACACTCCGTGGCTAGCGGGAGTTGAGCAGTTCTTC | TRBD2 | TRBV6-2/TRBV6-3 | few | TRBJ2-1